This T cell receptor beta chain came from a study of cytomegalovirus exposure and HLA in healthy donors. Study-wide points: A previous analysis found most TCR beta V segments productive roughly 87% or roughly 30% of the time.

This clone was seen more than once but under ten times. Antigen specificity is unknown. Germline V gives CDR1 SGHTA, CDR2 FQGNSA. V lost 3 bases and J 12 bases, leaving 6 bases between the germline ends. The CDR3 covers 11 residues. Primers: 60 Vbeta forward and 13 Jbeta reverse. Study processing details: Roughly 11 million shared chains were among the approximately 82 million unique TCR beta chains that a later analysis counted. Sequencing used immunoSEQ multiplex PCR; TCRdb keeps in-frame clones, though not all of them. V and J calls and clone size are given by that table; D and trimming were obtained from the DNA. The sample consists of approximately 120,000 clones, around 73% of them appearing once.

The chain has TRBV7-2 and TRBJ1-6; D not resolved. This TCR was recovered from a man aged 35 to 55 in good health and CMV-seronegative. The sample consisted of PBMCs. The CDR3 DNA reads TGTGCCAGCAGCTTCTACGGACCCCTCCACTTT. It codes for CASSFYGPLHF.